The 21 T cell receptor beta chains below all came from one sample that was sequenced in a study of T cell repertoires in cytomegalovirus infection. TCRdb re-analysed the reads in MiXCR, keeping a single row per CDR3 protein. The sample shows some 150,000 distinct CDR3 sequences, about 6.1% of them seen only once. Sequenced input: PBMCs. The origin of the receptors is a human donor in good health (CMV status not recorded). Some clones in this sample may be carry-over from other donors' samples.

There are many counts of this clonotype. The chain uses TRBV6-2 or TRBV6-3 and TRBJ1-1; no clear D. The germline CDR1 and CDR2 sequences are MNHEY and SVGEGT. This CDR3 comprises 15 residues. V lost 2 bases and J 1 base, leaving 11 bases between the germline ends. CDR3 region: CASSYDPTGNTEAFF. The CDR3 DNA follows: TGTGCCAGCAGTTACGACCCGACTGGGAACACTGAAGCTTTCTTT.

This clonotype was counted a few times. V usage is TRBV7-9 and J usage is TRBJ2-5; D is unclear. This CDR3 contains 20 residues. V was trimmed by 5 bases and J by 5 bases, leaving 33 bases between them. Looked up from germline, CDR1 is SEHNR and CDR2 is FQNEAQ (reference sequence). CDR3 sequence reads: CASSHYGVRQTQPDAETQYF. CDR3 coding DNA: TGTGCCAGCAGCCATTATGGGGTACGGCAGACTCAACCAGATGCGGAGACCCAGTACTTC. Looking up the rest from reference TRBV7-9 and TRBJ2-5 gives the full variable domain: DTGVSQNPRHKITKRGQNVTFRCDPISEHNRLYWYRQTLGQGPEFLTYFQNEAQLEKSRLLSDRFSAERPKGSFSTLEIQRTEQGDSAMYLCASSHYGVRQTQPDAETQYFGPGTRLLVL.

In regard to this clonotype: The missing conserved phenylalanine or tryptophan at the end of this CDR3 makes a read error likely. V usage is TRBV7-9 and J usage is TRBJ2-7; D is possibly TRBD1 or TRBD2 (5 bases each). CDR1 is SEHNR and CDR2 is FQNEAQ in the germline V gene (reference sequence). This CDR3 region has 17 residues. V gave up 7 bases and J gave up 0 bases, with 22 bases separating them. The DNA for the CDR3 is TGTGCCAGCACCCCCTGGGGGTTGGCAGTAAGCTCCTACGAGCAGTACTAC. Its translation is CASTPWGLAVSSYEQYY.

J is TRBJ2-3 and V is TRBV6-2 or TRBV6-3; 9 bases map to TRBD2. The CDR3 is 16 residues long. The V gene's germline CDR1 is MNHEY and CDR2 SVGEGT. The V and J ends lost 9 bases and 0 bases, in that order; junction bases with no gene match: 10. Here the CDR3 DNA reads TGTGCCAGTCTAGCGGGGAATTACTTTAGCACAGATACGCAGTATTTT. This sequence encodes CASLAGNYFSTDTQYF.

The chain links TRBV29-1 to TRBJ2-3, with D possibly being TRBD1 (5 bases). V shed 4 bases and J shed 6 bases, with 14 bases lying between them. The germline gives CDR1 SQVTM, CDR2 ANQGSEA. CDR3 length: 13 residues. CDR3 in amino acids: CSVVGRALDTQYF. CDR3 nucleotides: TGCAGCGTTGTGGGCAGGGCACTGGATACGCAGTATTTT.

This clonotype was recorded at least ten times. The rearrangement links TRBV7-2 to TRBJ1-6; D unresolved. This CDR3 spans 16 amino acids. The germline CDR1 and CDR2 sequences are SGHTA and FQGNSA. V was cut by 0 bases and J by 6 bases, with 12 bases left in between. CDR3: CASSLAGLPFNSPLHF. The CDR3 nucleotides are TGTGCCAGCAGCTTAGCAGGCCTACCTTTTAATTCACCCCTCCACTTT.

This clonotype was counted ten times or more. The chain links TRBV19 to TRBJ1-1; D is undetermined. With 1 base removed from V and 4 bases from J, the gap between germline ends came to 10 bases. Germline loops: CDR1 LNHDA, CDR2 SQIVND (reference sequence). The CDR3 loop spans 14 amino acids. The DNA of the CDR3 is TGTGCCAGTAGTATAGTGATGGATGGCACTGAAGCTTTCTTT. Its translation is CASSIVMDGTEAFF.

This clonotype has more than one count but fewer than ten. This chain joins TRBV29-1 and TRBJ1-2; TRBD1 might be the D (5 bases). The CDR3 has 11 residues. V was pared by 2 bases and J by 8 bases, with 9 bases between. The V gene's germline CDR1 is SQVTM and CDR2 ANQGSEA. CDR3 sequence reads: CSVEQGGGYTF. The CDR3 coding sequence is TGCAGCGTTGAACAGGGAGGCGGCTACACCTTC.

At least ten counts were recorded for this clonotype. The gene calls are TRBV7-2 and TRBJ2-1, with TRBD1 matching over 8 bases. There are 17 residues in the CDR3. Germline CDR1 is SGHTA and CDR2 is FQGNSA. Unmatched junction bases numbered 11, after V lost 6 bases and J lost 1 base. CDR3 nucleotide sequence: TGTGCCAGCAGAACCACCCCCGGGACAGGTTCCTACAATGAGCAGTTCTTC. Protein sequence: CASRTTPGTGSYNEQFF.

Ten or more counts support this clonotype. The chain is built from TRBV2 and TRBJ2-3; TRBD1 aligns across 8 bases. This CDR3 contains 13 residues. After removal of 7 bases from V and 5 bases from J, the junction contained 5 bases not matched to a gene. Germline lookup yields CDR1 SNHLY and CDR2 FYNNEI. CDR3 sequence reads: CASNQGAEDTQYF. The DNA for the CDR3 is TGTGCCAGCAATCAGGGGGCAGAAGATACGCAGTATTTT.

This clonotype was recorded many times. The chain is built from TRBV7-2 and TRBJ2-3; D call uncertain. CDR3 length equals 13 residues. From germline, CDR1 is SGHTA and CDR2 FQGNSA. The V gene lost 5 bases and the J gene lost 0 bases, with 6 bases spanning the gap. Written as DNA, the CDR3 is TGTGCCAGCAGCGCCCCAAGCACAGATACGCAGTATTTT. It is translated as CASSAPSTDTQYF. Full variable domain (rest looked up from reference TRBV7-2 and TRBJ2-3): GAGVSQSPSNKVTEKGKDVELRCDPISGHTALYWYRQSLGQGLEFLIYFQGNSAPDKSGLPSDRFSAERTGGSVSTLTIQRTQQEDSAVYLCASSAPSTDTQYFGPGTRLTVL.

Many counts were recorded for this clonotype. The chain employs TRBV9 and TRBJ2-2; D gene ambiguous. The CDR3 consists of 14 residues. V gave up 0 bases and J gave up 1 base, with 4 bases separating them. Germline values: CDR1 SGDLS, CDR2 YYNGEE. Here the CDR3 DNA reads TGTGCCAGCAGCGTAGCAGGGAACACCGGGGAGCTGTTTTTT. This gives the protein CASSVAGNTGELFF. The full variable domain, in which reference TRBV9 and TRBJ2-2 provide the parts outside the CDR3, is DSGVTQTPKHLITATGQRVTLRCSPRSGDLSVYWYQQSLDQGLQFLIQYYNGEERAKGNILERFSAQQFPDLHSELNLSSLELGDSALYFCASSVAGNTGELFFGEGSRLTVL.

This clonotype was observed many times. This sequence joins TRBV11-3 and TRBJ1-1; the D gene is possibly TRBD1 (5 bases). CDR3 length equals 11 residues. V lost 5 bases and J lost 10, with 11 bases in between. Germline V gene lookup returns CDR1 SGHNT and CDR2 YENEEA. CDR3 sequence reads: CASSPTRGAFF. The DNA for the CDR3 is TGTGCCAGCAGCCCCACGAGGGGAGCTTTCTTT.

This clonotype was recorded a few times. This chain connects TRBV7-6 to TRBJ1-2; no definite D call. There are 11 residues in the CDR3. CDR1 and CDR2 (germline): SGHVS, FNYEAQ. Trimming removed 4 bases from V and 8 bases from J, with 8 bases in between. This CDR3 is CASSSGIGYTF. The CDR3 DNA reads TGTGCCAGCAGCTCTGGGATCGGCTACACCTTC.

This clonotype was counted ten times or more. This chain links TRBV7-2 with TRBJ2-1, with 8 bases identical to TRBD1. Germline loops: CDR1 SGHTA, CDR2 FQGNSA. The CDR3 length is 14 residues. Trimming at V came to 5 bases and at J to 7 bases, leaving 7 bases not matched to a gene. In DNA form, the CDR3 reads TGTGCCAGCAGCCACGACAGGGGTGGGAATGAGCAGTTCTTC. It yields the protein CASSHDRGGNEQFF.

This clonotype was found a few times. V is TRBV6-2 or TRBV6-3 and J is TRBJ1-6; no clear D. Germline V gives CDR1 MNHEY, CDR2 SVGEGT. This CDR3 is built from 14 residues. With 4 bases removed from V and 7 bases from J, the gap between germline ends came to 11 bases. For the CDR3, the DNA is TGTGCCAGCAGTTCCGACAATCGAAATTCACCCCTCCACTTT. Its protein product is CASSSDNRNSPLHF.

Many counts were recorded for this clonotype. This chain links TRBV6-2 or TRBV6-3 with TRBJ1-1; 7 nucleotides agree with TRBD1. Losses at the gene ends were 7 bases for V and 4 bases for J; bases not matched to a gene: 6. This CDR3 is built from 13 residues. From germline, CDR1 is MNHEY and CDR2 SVGEGT. DNA for the CDR3: TGTGCCAGCATACAGGGGCGCGGCACTGAAGCTTTCTTT. Its translation: CASIQGRGTEAFF.

The chain uses TRBV4-1 and TRBJ2-1; D uncertain. Germline-derived CDR1 and CDR2 are MGHRA and YSYEKL. This CDR3 has 12 amino acids. Trimming stripped 8 bases from V and 0 bases from J, with 5 bases between. The CDR3 sequence: CASGSSYNEQFF. The CDR3 region has the DNA TGCGCCAGCGGCAGCTCCTACAATGAGCAGTTCTTC.

The sample holds many counts of this clonotype. The CDR3 bases are TGTGCCAGCAGGGAAAGCGGGGTCCCCGGGGCGACCCAGTACTTC. It is translated as CASRESGVPGATQYF. This chain joins TRBV6-6 and TRBJ2-5; 7 nucleotides line up with TRBD2. The CDR3 sequence is 15 residues long. CDR1 MNHNY and CDR2 SVGAGI come from the germline V gene (reference sequence). V lost 6 bases, J lost 7 bases, and 14 bases stayed unmatched.

In its sample, this clonotype was seen many times. The chain employs TRBV7-2 and TRBJ2-1; 16 bases are a match to TRBD2. Germline CDR1 SGHTA, CDR2 FQGNSA. Trimming at V came to 5 bases and at J to 8 bases, leaving 6 bases not matched to a gene. The CDR3 is 16 residues long. The CDR3 DNA is TGTGCCAGCAGCGCCGGGACTAGCGGGGGGGCGGATGAGCAGTTCTTC. Encoded protein: CASSAGTSGGADEQFF.

This clonotype was counted ten times or more. One junction end does not reproduce the germline sequence, and a read error may be involved. The CDR3: CASSLRTSGAGELFF. DNA for the CDR3: TGTGCTAGCAGCTTACGGACTAGCGGCGCCGGGGAGCTGTTTTTT. The gene calls are TRBV7-7 and TRBJ2-2; 10 bases line up with TRBD2. The germline V gene has CDR1 SSHAT and CDR2 FNYEAQ (reference sequence). There are 15 residues in the CDR3.